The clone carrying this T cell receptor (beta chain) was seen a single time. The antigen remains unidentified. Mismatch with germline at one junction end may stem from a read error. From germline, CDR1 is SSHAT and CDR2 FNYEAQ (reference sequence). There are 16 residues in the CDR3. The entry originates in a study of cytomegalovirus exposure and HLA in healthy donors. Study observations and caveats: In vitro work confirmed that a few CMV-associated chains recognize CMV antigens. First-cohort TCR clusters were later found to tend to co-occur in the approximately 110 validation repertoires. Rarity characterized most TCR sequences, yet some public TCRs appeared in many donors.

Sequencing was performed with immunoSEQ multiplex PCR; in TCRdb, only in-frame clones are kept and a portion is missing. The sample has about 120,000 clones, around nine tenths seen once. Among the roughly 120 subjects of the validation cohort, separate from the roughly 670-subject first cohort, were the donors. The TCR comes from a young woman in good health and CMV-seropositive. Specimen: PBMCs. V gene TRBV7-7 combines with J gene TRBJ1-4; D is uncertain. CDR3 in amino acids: CASSMRVPLTNEKLFF. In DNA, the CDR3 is TGTGCTAGCAGCATGAGGGTACCCCTCACTAATGAAAAACTGTTTTTT.